This paragraph covers one T cell receptor beta chain sequence. Its specificity is unknown. This sample's treatment: 19 received Ad26.COV2.S at low or high dose, single or two shots; about 5 received placebo; per-sample allocation not given. Day 63 after the first vaccine or placebo injection was the time point for sampling. An Ad26 vector carrying the Wuhan-strain SARS-CoV-2 spike served as the vaccine. Libraries were prepared by immunoSEQ multiplex PCR; TCRdb keeps only in-frame clonotypes and omits some of them. In the table there are about 440,000 clones, 90% of which are singletons. This CDR3 has 14 amino acids. V lost 4 bases, J lost 7 bases, and 14 bases lay in between. Germline assignment: CDR1 MNHEY and CDR2 SVGEGT. This sample is drawn from a study of Ad26.COV2.S vaccination and SARS-CoV-2 variants. Study context: The Ad26.COV2.S arm of the COV1001 trial was where the donor was placed. By the intramuscular route, Ad26.COV2.S was given once, or twice 56 days apart. Whole-study findings and limits: Non-spike TCR breadth showed similarity between vaccine and placebo recipients.

This TCR came from a person between 18 and 65 years old who received the Ad26.COV2.S COVID-19 vaccine or a placebo. V gene TRBV6-2 or TRBV6-3 combines with J gene TRBJ1-5; D is possibly TRBD1 (6 bases). The sample was peripheral blood, taken in a trial of Ad26.COV2.S vaccine versus placebo. The CDR3 coding sequence is TGTGCCAGCAGTTCACAGGGTACTGTCCAGCCCCAGCATTTT. Protein product: CASSSQGTVQPQHF.